This T cell receptor beta chain was sequenced in a study of T cells in Graves' hyperthyroidism and ophthalmopathy (dated by TCRdb to between 2019 and 2020). For the study in its entirety: Peripheral blood was collected at initial diagnosis, before any treatment. The paper describes TCR Vbeta CDR3 sequencing of roughly 130 peripheral blood samples, made up of roughly 45 ophthalmopathy patients, around 78 hyperthyroidism patients and 17 progressor patients. The 85 to 100 discovery patients were divided at random into training and test sets in a 7:3 ratio. Following sampling, methimazole starting at 30 mg daily was given to hyperthyroidism patients, and high-dose intravenous methylprednisolone was given to ophthalmopathy patients. In more than five Graves' hyperthyroidism patients, the study also compared T-cell repertoires from thyroid tissue with T-cell repertoires from blood. TCR V-J signatures able to tell the groups apart were searched for in a discovery cohort of some 97 patients, of whom 43 had Graves' ophthalmopathy and 57 had stable Graves' hyperthyroidism. Prospective prediction of ophthalmopathy was tested in an independent validation cohort of 18 to 20 hyperthyroidism patients and around 16 patients who later progressed to ophthalmopathy. Broad study findings and their caveats: No statistical method was used to set the sample size in advance, and investigators knew the group allocation. In validation, the model predicted progression to ophthalmopathy a median of around 6.5 months before onset, with over 55% sensitivity and more than 72% specificity. Blood samples also contained most of the expanded thyroid clonotypes (frequency above 0.001), which suggests that blood repertoires may reflect thyroid immune responses. In cross-validation, a model built on a 13 V-J signature told ophthalmopathy apart from stable hyperthyroidism with about 90% sensitivity and about 81% specificity, and in testing the same model reached 80%/75%.

CDR1 and CDR2, looked up from the germline V gene, are MNHNS and SASEGT. Trimming leaves V shorter by 4 bases and J shorter by 1 base, with the junction holding 3 bases beyond the gene matches. From the cysteine through the phenylalanine, the CDR3 covers 15 amino acids. CDR3 DNA is the only sequence kept; it has 45 bases, read in frame from the first base. Amplification of TCR beta CDR3 regions was carried out from RNA transcripts. For the first round of RT-PCR on the TCR CDR3, the HTBI primer set was used together with the Qiagen OneStep RT-PCR kit. A second multiplex PCR round built the libraries, followed by size selection and purification. The libraries were sequenced on an Illumina HiSeq2000 using paired-end 100 bp reads. The published analysis was carried out like this. Raw data were processed with SOAPnuke, discarding reads with adapters, uncalled bases, mean Phred below 15, or no exact constant-primer or identifier match. High-quality paired reads were merged with COPE v1.2.5, and unique nucleotide sequences were defined as clonotypes. MiTCR v1.1 was used to align clonotypes to the IMGT TRBV, TRBD and TRBJ reference segments. Analysis was restricted to V-J combinations with a frequency above 0.0001, which covered roughly 99% of repertoires. A TCS score was defined as the ratio of F50 (clonal expansion) to E x V (chaos), with BLOSUM62-based TCRdist applied between CDR3 peptides within each V-J. Welch's t-statistics and random forest reduced around 550 V-J features to roughly 13, which were used in a naive Bayes classifier (R e1071). TCRdb redid the processing of the public reads, applying fastp at Q25 and MiXCR, and retained in-frame beta chains. Rows matching on CDR3 protein sequence are summarized as one entry with the most common DNA and genes. The V and J calls, along with clone size, are taken from TCRdb and not from the paper's own processing. Here the sample has about 720,000 distinct CDR3 sequences; roughly 15% occur a single time. Clones ranked in the top ten supply about 8.4% of the sample.

Graves' hyperthyroidism was defined as stable when no progression to ophthalmopathy occurred over 18 months of follow-up. Hyperthyroidism patients were aged 18 to 65 years and newly diagnosed, with disease duration of less than 2 months. Patients with uncontrolled infections, other autoimmune diseases, pregnancy or lactation were excluded. Diagnoses were established on the basis of clinical symptoms, serum thyroxine and TRAb, thyroid ultrasound, and orbital computed tomography. Ficoll-Paque density gradient centrifugation was used to isolate PBMCs from approximately 10 ml of fresh peripheral blood. Trizol reagent was used to extract total RNA, and RNA quality was then checked on an Agilent 2100 Bioanalyzer. This clonotype occurred a few times. The antigen it binds to is not known. No base qualities exist here, and no much larger clone lies one base off it.

The chain couples TRBV6-1 to TRBJ1-1, with 10 junctional bases fitting TRBD1. Sequenced sample: blood. This clonotype originated in a young man with Graves' hyperthyroidism. The DNA sequence follows: TGTGCCAGCAGTGCGGGACAGGGGCGGAACACTGAAGCTTTCTTT. Its protein product is CASSAGQGRNTEAFF.